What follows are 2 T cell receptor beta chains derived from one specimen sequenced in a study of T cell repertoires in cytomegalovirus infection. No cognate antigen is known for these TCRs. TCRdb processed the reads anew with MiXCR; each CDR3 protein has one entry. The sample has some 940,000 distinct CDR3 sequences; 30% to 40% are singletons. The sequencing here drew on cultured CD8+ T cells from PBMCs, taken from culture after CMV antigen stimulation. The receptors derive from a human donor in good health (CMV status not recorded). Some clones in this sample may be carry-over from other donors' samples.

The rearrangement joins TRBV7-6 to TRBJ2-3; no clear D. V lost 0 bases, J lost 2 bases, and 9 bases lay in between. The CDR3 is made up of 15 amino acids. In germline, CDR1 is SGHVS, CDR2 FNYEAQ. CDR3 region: CASSLAGMNTDTQYF. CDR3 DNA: TGTGCCAGCAGCTTAGCAGGGATGAACACAGATACGCAGTATTTT.

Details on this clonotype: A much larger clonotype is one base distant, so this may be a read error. Written as DNA, the CDR3 is TGTGCCAGCAGCTACTTGACTAGCGGGTTCTCCTACGAGCAGTACTTC. Translation: CASSYLTSGFSYEQYF. V usage is TRBV7-8 and J usage is TRBJ2-7, with 10 bases lining up with TRBD2. After removal of 4 bases from V and 0 bases from J, the junction contained 6 bases not matched to a gene. The germline V gene has CDR1 SGHVS and CDR2 FQNEAQ. The CDR3 is 16 amino acids.